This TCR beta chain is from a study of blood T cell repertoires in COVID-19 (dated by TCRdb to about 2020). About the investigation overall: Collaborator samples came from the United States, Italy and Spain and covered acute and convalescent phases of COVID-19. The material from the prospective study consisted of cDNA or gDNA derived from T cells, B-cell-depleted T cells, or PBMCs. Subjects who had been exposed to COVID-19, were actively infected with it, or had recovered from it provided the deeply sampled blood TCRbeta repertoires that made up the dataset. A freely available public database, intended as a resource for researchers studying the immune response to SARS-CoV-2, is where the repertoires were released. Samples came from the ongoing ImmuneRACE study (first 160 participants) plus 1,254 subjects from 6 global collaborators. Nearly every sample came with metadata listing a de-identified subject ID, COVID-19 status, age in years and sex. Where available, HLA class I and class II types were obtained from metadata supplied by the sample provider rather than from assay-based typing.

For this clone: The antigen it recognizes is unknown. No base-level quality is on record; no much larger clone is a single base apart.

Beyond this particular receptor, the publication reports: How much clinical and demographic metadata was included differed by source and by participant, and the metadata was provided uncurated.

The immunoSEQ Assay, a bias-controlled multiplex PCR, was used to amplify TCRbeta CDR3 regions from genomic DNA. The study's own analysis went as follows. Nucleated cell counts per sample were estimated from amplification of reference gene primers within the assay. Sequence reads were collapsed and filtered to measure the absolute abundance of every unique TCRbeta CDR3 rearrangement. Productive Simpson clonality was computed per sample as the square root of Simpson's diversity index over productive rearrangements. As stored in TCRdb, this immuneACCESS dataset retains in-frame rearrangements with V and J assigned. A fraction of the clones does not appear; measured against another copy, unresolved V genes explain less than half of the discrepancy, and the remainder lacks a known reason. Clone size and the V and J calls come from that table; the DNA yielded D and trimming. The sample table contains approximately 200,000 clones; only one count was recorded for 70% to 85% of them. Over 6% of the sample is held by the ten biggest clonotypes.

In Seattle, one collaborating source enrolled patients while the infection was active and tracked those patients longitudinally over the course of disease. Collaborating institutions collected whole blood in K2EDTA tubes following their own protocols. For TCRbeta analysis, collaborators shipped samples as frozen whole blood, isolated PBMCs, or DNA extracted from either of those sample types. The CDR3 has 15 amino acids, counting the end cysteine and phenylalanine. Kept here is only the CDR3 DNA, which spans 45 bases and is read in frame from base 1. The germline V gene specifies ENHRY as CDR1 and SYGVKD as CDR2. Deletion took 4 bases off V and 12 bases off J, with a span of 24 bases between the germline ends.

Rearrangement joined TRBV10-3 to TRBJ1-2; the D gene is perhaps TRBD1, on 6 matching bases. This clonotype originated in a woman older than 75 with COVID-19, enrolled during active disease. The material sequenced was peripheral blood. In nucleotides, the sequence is TGTGCCATCAGTGGTGAGGAGAACAGGGTCCAGGGCCACACCTTC. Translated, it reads CAISGEENRVQGHTF.